Described below is a single T cell receptor (beta chain) sequence and its context. These data are taken from a study of blood T cell repertoires in COVID-19. TCRdb keeps only in-frame clones here, not all; method: immunoSEQ multiplex PCR. The sample holds around 130,000 clones, about 84% seen once. Specimen: peripheral blood. The source of this sequence is a woman aged 55-69 years with acute or convalescent COVID-19.

Written as DNA, the CDR3 is TGTGCCAGCAGTGACCTAGCGGGGGATGTAGAGACCCAGTACTTC. It specifies CASSDLAGDVETQYF. The chain uses TRBV6-1 and TRBJ2-5, with 10 nucleotides matching TRBD2. Losses at the gene ends were 3 bases for V and 4 bases for J; bases not matched to a gene: 5. This CDR3 region has 15 residues. Germline-derived CDR1 and CDR2 are MNHNS and SASEGT.